What follows are 19 T cell receptor beta chains derived from one specimen sequenced in a study of cytotoxic CD8 clonotypes in ibrutinib-treated CLL. Profiling relied on immunoSEQ multiplex PCR, and the TCRdb table lists in-frame clones only, not all of them. The sample carries over 14,000 clones, roughly 70% recorded once. This specimen consisted of PBMCs, obtained before ibrutinib treatment. The receptors were gathered from a human donor with chronic lymphocytic leukemia.

J is TRBJ1-2 and V is TRBV7-9, with unresolved D. Trimming took off 0 bases at V and 6 bases at J, with 14 bases between the two ends. The CDR3 spans 15 residues. The germline gives CDR1 SEHNR, CDR2 FQNEAQ (reference sequence). In DNA, the CDR3 is TGTGCCAGCAGCTTAGCCTCGACTGCGACCCATGGCTACACCTTC. It is translated as CASSLASTATHGYTF.

The gene calls are TRBV11-3 and TRBJ2-1, with 7 nucleotides matching TRBD2. Unmatched junction bases numbered 7, after V lost 3 bases and J lost 8 bases. Germline V gene sequence: CDR1 SGHNT, CDR2 YENEEA. This CDR3 spans 14 amino acids. CDR3 in amino acids: CASSLGGSGDEQFF. In DNA form, the CDR3 reads TGTGCCAGCAGCTTGGGGGGGTCTGGCGATGAGCAGTTCTTC.

This clone showed up just a few times. The V and J genes are TRBV6-5 and TRBJ1-2, with a tentative D call TRBD1 (6 bases). Germline CDR1 and CDR2: MNHEY and SVGAGI. Deletions cut 6 bases from V and 8 bases from J, with 13 bases between. The length of the CDR3 is 12 residues. In DNA form, the CDR3 reads TGTGCCAGCAGCCCGCCCGACAGGGGCTACACCTTC. Protein product: CASSPPDRGYTF.

The genes are TRBV7-2 and TRBJ1-4, with D maybe TRBD1 (5 bases). With 3 bases removed from V and 8 bases from J, the gap between germline ends came to 19 bases. The CDR3 sequence is 16 residues long. CDR1 is SGHTA, CDR2 FQGNSA, per germline. DNA for the CDR3: TGTGCCAGCAGCTTCGGGGGGGGAGCGTCAGGAGAAAAACTGTTTTTT. It encodes CASSFGGGASGEKLFF.

The V and J genes are TRBV29-1 and TRBJ2-1; either TRBD1 or TRBD2 may fit D (5 bases each). The CDR3 contains 17 residues. CDR1 and CDR2 from the germline V gene are SQVTM and ANQGSEA. Trimming removed 6 bases at V and 0 bases at J, with 21 bases between. DNA of the CDR3: TGCAGCGTCCAACCCGGGACCCCGATTGGCTCCTACAATGAGCAGTTCTTC. Amino acid sequence: CSVQPGTPIGSYNEQFF.

This chain links TRBV6-1 with TRBJ2-3; unclear D gene. The CDR3 loop spans 13 amino acids. Germline values: CDR1 MNHNS, CDR2 SASEGT. V gave up 8 bases and J gave up 6 bases, with 15 bases separating them. The DNA for the CDR3 is TGTGCCAGCGCCCGGGCCCTGGGGGATACGCAGTATTTT. This sequence encodes CASARALGDTQYF.

This rearrangement joins TRBV7-2 to TRBJ1-2, with D hard to call. CDR3 size: 13 residues. Germline CDR1 and CDR2: SGHTA and FQGNSA. Trimming removed 0 bases at V and 8 bases at J, with 10 bases between. The CDR3 DNA reads TGTGCCAGCAGCTTAGCTCTTTACGGCGGCTACACCTTC. It is translated as CASSLALYGGYTF.

V and J are TRBV2 and TRBJ1-1; D possibly corresponds to TRBD1 (5 bases). This CDR3 has 13 residues. Deletions cut 10 bases from V and 1 base from J, with 13 bases between. Looked up from germline, CDR1 is SNHLY and CDR2 is FYNNEI. The CDR3 bases are TGTGCCACCACCCTGGGGGAGAACACTGAAGCTTTCTTT. Protein: CATTLGENTEAFF.

J is TRBJ2-7 and V is TRBV7-6; 10 nucleotides match TRBD1. The CDR3 length is 15 residues. CDR1 and CDR2 (germline): SGHVS, FNYEAQ. The junction had 6 bases not matched to a gene; V was cut back by 5 bases and J by 2 bases. CDR3 region: CASSPPGTGAYEQYF. The CDR3 DNA reads TGTGCCAGCAGCCCCCCCGGGACAGGGGCCTACGAGCAGTACTTC. Full variable domain (missing parts from reference TRBV7-6 and TRBJ2-7): GAGVSQSPRYKVTKRGQDVALRCDPISGHVSLYWYRQALGQGPEFLTYFNYEAQQDKSGLPNDRFSAERPEGSISTLTIQRTEQRDSAMYRCASSPPGTGAYEQYFGPGTRLTVT.

This clone was found once. This chain links TRBV9 with TRBJ2-3; D may be TRBD2 (5 bases). The CDR3 is made up of 14 amino acids. Germline V gives CDR1 SGDLS, CDR2 YYNGEE. The V end was cut by 4 bases, the J end by 4 bases, with 13 bases between. The CDR3 protein is CASSPLAPPDTQYF. The CDR3 DNA sequence: TGTGCCAGCAGCCCCCTAGCCCCCCCAGATACGCAGTATTTT.

The rearrangement uses TRBV28 and TRBJ2-1, with 7 positions matching TRBD1. This CDR3 is 15 amino acids long. The germline V gene encodes CDR1 MDHEN and CDR2 SYDVKM. V lost 4 bases to trimming and J lost 7 bases; unmatched junction nucleotides: 10. The CDR3 DNA is TGTGCCAGCAGTTCCCCAGCCAGGGGGTGGAATGAGCAGTTCTTC. This translates into CASSSPARGWNEQFF.

This clone was found once. The chain links TRBV5-1 to TRBJ2-2; D possibly corresponds to TRBD2 (5 bases). Trimming took off 4 bases at V and 5 bases at J, with 18 bases between the two ends. The CDR3 length is 16 residues. Germline CDR1 reads SGHRS; CDR2 reads YFSETQ. CDR3 protein: CASSPRGPQWTGELFF. The CDR3 DNA is TGCGCCAGCAGCCCCCGAGGGCCCCAATGGACCGGGGAGCTGTTTTTT.

The chain uses TRBV30 and TRBJ1-2; 9 positions match TRBD1. Per the germline V gene, CDR1 is GTSNPN and CDR2 is SVGIG (reference sequence). This CDR3 has 13 amino acids. Trimming took 5 bases from V and 8 from J; bases not matched to a gene: 9. CDR3 residues: CAWGGQGGSGYTF. CDR3 nucleotide sequence: TGTGCCTGGGGGGGACAGGGAGGGTCCGGCTACACCTTC. Combining the CDR3 with reference TRBV30 and TRBJ1-2 gives the whole variable domain SQTIHQWPATLVQPVGSPLSLECTVEGTSNPNLYWYRQAAGRGLQLLFYSVGIGQISSEVPQNLSASRPQDRQFILSSKKLLLSDSGFYLCAWGGQGGSGYTFGSGTRLTVV.

The sample holds a few counts of this clone. The chain is built from TRBV4-3 and TRBJ2-7; D is possibly TRBD1 (5 bases). CDR1 is LGHNA and CDR2 is YSLEER in the germline V gene. V lost 1 base and J lost 3, with 10 bases in between. The CDR3 covers 14 residues. The DNA for the CDR3 is TGCGCCAGCAGCCAAGGGGGCGGCCACTACGAGCAGTACTTC. Translating gives CASSQGGGHYEQYF.

The rearrangement links TRBV9 to TRBJ2-1; 8 nucleotides line up with TRBD2. V trimming: 0 bases; J trimming: 0 bases; junction bases outside the gene matches: 11. From germline, CDR1 is SGDLS and CDR2 YYNGEE. The CDR3 length is 19 residues. CDR3 protein: CASSVVPAGEHHSYNEQFF. DNA for the CDR3: TGTGCCAGCAGCGTAGTTCCAGCGGGGGAACACCACTCCTACAATGAGCAGTTCTTC.

The J gene is TRBJ2-2, the V gene TRBV18; D call uncertain. The CDR3 totals 13 residues. Looked up from germline, CDR1 is KGHSH and CDR2 is LQKENI. V lost 2 bases and J lost 0, with 1 base in between. CDR3 bases: TGTGCCAGCTCACCAGCGAACACCGGGGAGCTGTTTTTT. Encoded protein: CASSPANTGELFF.

The chain couples TRBV5-1 to TRBJ2-1, with no clear D. The germline CDR1 and CDR2 sequences are SGHRS and YFSETQ. V lost 4 bases and J 2 bases, leaving 19 bases between the germline ends. CDR3 size: 17 residues. This CDR3 reads CASSPAAPGATYNEQFF. In nucleotides, the CDR3 is TGCGCCAGCAGCCCCGCAGCCCCTGGCGCGACCTACAATGAGCAGTTCTTC.

This clone was found a few times. This chain links TRBV30 with TRBJ1-2; 8 bases are shared with TRBD1. CDR3 length: 13 residues. Germline CDR1 reads GTSNPN; CDR2 reads SVGIG (reference sequence). The J segment lost 4 bases and the V segment lost 3 bases, leaving 4 bases of the junction unmatched. CDR3 sequence reads: CAWSAGGLYGYTF. CDR3 DNA sequence: TGTGCCTGGAGCGCAGGGGGCCTCTATGGCTACACCTTC. The variable domain in full, with the rest retrieved from reference TRBV30 and TRBJ1-2, is SQTIHQWPATLVQPVGSPLSLECTVEGTSNPNLYWYRQAAGRGLQLLFYSVGIGQISSEVPQNLSASRPQDRQFILSSKKLLLSDSGFYLCAWSAGGLYGYTFGSGTRLTVV.

V and J are TRBV6-5 and TRBJ2-7; TRBD2 matches 7 bases. Germline CDR1 reads MNHEY; CDR2 reads SVGAGI. CDR3 size: 11 residues. V was clipped by 4 bases and J by 11 bases; unmatched bases: 5. This chain's CDR3 is CASSWGGLEYF. The CDR3 region has the DNA TGTGCCAGCAGTTGGGGGGGACTGGAGTACTTC.